This T cell receptor (beta chain) was sequenced for a study of shared clonotypes between healthy human individuals. Terminally differentiated effector memory CD45RA+ cells were left out of the naive CD8 fraction, which was CD45RO-negative and positively selected for CCR7. The assay was immunoSEQ multiplex PCR, and TCRdb's table has in-frame clones only and misses some. The sample has about 580,000 clones, roughly 98% seen once. The source material was naive CD8+ T cells sorted from blood. The TCR sequence derives from a man under 40 in good health.

The CDR3 protein is CASGGGNSGNTIYF. The CDR3 DNA is TGTGCCAGCGGCGGGGGCAACTCTGGAAACACCATATATTTT. The J gene is TRBJ1-3, the V gene TRBV9; the D gene is possibly TRBD1 (6 bases). This CDR3 is built from 14 residues. V lost 7 bases and J lost 0, with 11 bases in between. Per the germline V gene, CDR1 is SGDLS and CDR2 is YYNGEE.